A single sample gave rise to the 28 T cell receptor beta chains below, sequenced in a study of blood T cells in healthy people across ages (dated by TCRdb to about 2015). Library preparation employed 5' RACE. TCRdb shows the sequencer as Illumina HiSeq 2500. A second 7 to 11 cycle PCR used a sample-barcoded 5' primer and a J-beta primer mix. TCRdb itself trimmed the public reads at Q25 with fastp, ran MiXCR and retained productive beta chains. Rows merge per CDR3 protein into single entries with the most common DNA and genes. The sample yields more than 900,000 distinct CDR3 sequences; almost 25% were counted once. In total, the top ten clones hold approximately 0.7% of the sample. The data also belong to a second study, concerning T cells of mothers and their children.

Material: blood. These receptors came from a girl aged 2 to 9 in good health.

The gene calls are TRBV20-1 and TRBJ1-4; possible D gene TRBD1, 5 bases. The V end lost 4 bases, the J end lost 8 bases, and 17 bases lay between the germline ends. Germline V lookup: CDR1 DFQATT, CDR2 SNEGSKA (reference sequence). The CDR3 has 14 residues. The chain's CDR3 is CSATFLGWGEKLFF. CDR3 nucleotide sequence: TGCAGTGCTACCTTTTTAGGGTGGGGGGAAAAACTGTTTTTT.

Only a few counts were recorded for this clonotype. This chain connects TRBV7-9 to TRBJ1-5; D possibly corresponds to TRBD1 (5 bases). The CDR3 is 15 residues long. Germline values: CDR1 SEHNR, CDR2 FQNEAQ (reference sequence). V was cut by 3 bases and J by 8 bases, with 17 bases left in between. The CDR3 protein is CASSLGVYRTEPQHF. The CDR3 bases are TGTGCCAGCAGCTTGGGGGTCTATAGGACGGAGCCCCAGCATTTT.

The chain is built from TRBV6-6 and TRBJ1-1; no firm D call. Trimming removed 4 bases from V and 5 bases from J, with 8 bases in between. The CDR3 is made up of 12 amino acids. Germline loops: CDR1 MNHNY, CDR2 SVGAGI (reference sequence). The CDR3 is CASSSWVTEAFF. Here the CDR3 DNA reads TGTGCCAGCAGTTCATGGGTGACTGAAGCTTTCTTT.

This clonotype was detected a few times. The chain employs TRBV11-2 and TRBJ2-5; maybe TRBD2 (6 bases). The better agreement between TRBJ2-1 and the DNA end casts doubt on the J call. CDR1 is SGHAT, CDR2 FQNNGV, per germline. This CDR3 contains 17 residues. The CDR3 bases are TGTGCCAGCAGCGTAGGAGGGGAGTACAGTACATACAATGAGCAGTTCTTC. Amino acid sequence: CASSVGGEYSTYNEQFF.

J is TRBJ2-5 and V is TRBV4-1; the D gene is possibly TRBD1 (6 bases). Matching the DNA end better, TRBJ2-7 makes the J call doubtful. The CDR3 is 14 amino acids. Germline CDR1 and CDR2: MGHRA and YSYEKL. In nucleotides, the CDR3 is TGCGCCAGCAGCCACCTTACGTCAGGGGACGAGCAGTACTTC. Amino acids: CASSHLTSGDEQYF.

This clonotype was recorded a few times. The chain carries TRBV29-1 and TRBJ1-1; the D is unclear. Between the trimmed V and J ends, which lost 0 bases and 6 bases, there was a span of 14 bases. Germline CDR1 is SQVTM and CDR2 is ANQGSEA. This CDR3 contains 14 residues. CDR3 bases: TGCAGCGTTGAAGACTCGGGTGGGGTGCCTGAAGCTTTCTTT. Protein product: CSVEDSGGVPEAFF.

The chain joins TRBV10-3 to TRBJ2-5; TRBD2 matches 13 bases. The J call could be wrong; TRBJ2-1 is a better fit for the DNA end. The CDR3 runs to 13 residues. The germline V gene has CDR1 ENHRY and CDR2 SYGVKD. CDR3 loop: CASGTSGKDEQFF. The CDR3 nucleotides are TGTGCCAGCGGGACTAGCGGGAAGGATGAGCAGTTCTTC.

Notes on this clonotype: At one end the junction does not follow the germline gene, possibly because of a read error. The V and J genes are TRBV4-1 and TRBJ2-1; D is uncertain. Germline assignment: CDR1 MGHRA and CDR2 YSYEKL. The CDR3 spans 17 residues. This chain's CDR3 is CASSQGTPTDGYNEQFF. Written as DNA, the CDR3 is TGCGCTAGCAGCCAAGGAACCCCGACGGACGGCTACAATGAGCAGTTCTTC.

This clonotype turned up a few times. The V call is TRBV13, the J call TRBJ2-5; 7 bases are shared with TRBD1. Germline V gene lookup returns CDR1 PRHDT and CDR2 FYEKMQ (reference sequence). The CDR3 extends over 16 amino acids. J lost 0 bases, V lost 7 bases, and 11 bases had no gene match. The chain's CDR3 is CASTIRKGAYQETQYF. CDR3 DNA sequence: TGTGCCAGCACCATCAGGAAGGGGGCGTACCAAGAGACCCAGTACTTC.

V and J are TRBV20-1 and TRBJ2-5, with 8 bases fitting TRBD2. Matching the DNA end better, TRBJ2-7 makes the J call doubtful. From germline, CDR1 is DFQATT and CDR2 SNEGSKA (reference sequence). The CDR3 covers 15 residues. In nucleotides, the CDR3 is TGCAGTGCTCCGGGGGGGGCCGGTTCTATCGACGAGCAGTACTTC. Translating it yields CSAPGGAGSIDEQYF.

The gene calls are TRBV12-5 and TRBJ1-2; the D gene is possibly TRBD1 (5 bases). V lost 6 bases and J 6 bases, leaving 17 bases between the germline ends. The CDR3 totals 14 residues. Germline CDR1 is LGHNT and CDR2 is FRNRAP. DNA for the CDR3: TGTGCTAGTGGACCAGCCAGGGAAGGGGATGGCTACACCTTC. Encoded protein: CASGPAREGDGYTF.

This clonotype was observed a few times. The chain recombines TRBV6-1 with TRBJ2-1, with 10 bases fitting TRBD2. With 6 bases clipped from V and 8 bases from J, the junction kept 7 bases outside the gene matches. This CDR3 contains 14 residues. Germline assignment: CDR1 MNHNS and CDR2 SASEGT. CDR3 in DNA: TGTGCCAGCAGGGGGGGGACTAGCGTCCATGAGCAGTTCTTC. This gives the protein CASRGGTSVHEQFF.

The gene calls are TRBV28 and TRBJ2-7; D is perhaps TRBD1 or TRBD2 (5 bases each). Germline values: CDR1 MDHEN, CDR2 SYDVKM. Between the trimmed V and J ends, which lost 3 bases and 0 bases, there was a span of 15 bases. The CDR3 loop spans 16 amino acids. CDR3 sequence (DNA): TGTGCCAGCAGTTTTCCTCAAGGGACGGCCTCCTACGAGCAGTACTTC. Translating it yields CASSFPQGTASYEQYF.

The CDR3 is CASSLALGQGSYGYTF. The CDR3 region has the DNA TGTGCCAGCAGCTTAGCGCTGGGACAGGGAAGCTATGGCTACACCTTC. The chain has TRBV7-9 and TRBJ1-2, with 9 bases aligning to TRBD1. The CDR3 sequence is 16 residues long. With V trimmed by 0 bases and J by 4 bases, 6 bases remained unmatched. Germline V gene data show CDR1 as SEHNR and CDR2 as FQNEAQ (reference sequence).

This clonotype was recorded a few times. This chain uses TRBV24-1 with TRBJ2-1; 12 bases agree with TRBD2. The CDR3 is 20 amino acids. From germline, CDR1 is KGHDR and CDR2 SFDVKD. V was clipped by 3 bases and J by 1 base; unmatched bases: 12. CDR3 DNA sequence: TGTGCCACCAGTGATCCCCATACGACTAGCGGGGGCCCTTCCTACAATGAGCAGTTCTTC. This codes for CATSDPHTTSGGPSYNEQFF.

The genes are TRBV27 and TRBJ2-4, with D perhaps matching TRBD2 (6 bases). CDR1 is MNHEY and CDR2 is SMNVEV in the germline V gene (reference sequence). CDR3 length: 13 amino acids. Trimming removed 5 bases at V and 16 bases at J, with 21 bases between. CDR3 coding DNA: TGTGCCAGCAGTGCCTACCCCTGGGGAGGCCCTTACTTC. It translates to CASSAYPWGGPYF.

The V call is TRBV6-5, the J call TRBJ1-2; weak D call: TRBD1 (6 bases). This CDR3 spans 15 amino acids. CDR1 MNHEY and CDR2 SVGAGI come from the germline V gene. The V end lost 6 bases, the J end lost 1 base, and 15 bases lay between the germline ends. The CDR3, as DNA: TGTGCCAGCAGCCCGTCCGGACAGTTTAACTATGGCTACACCTTC. Its protein product is CASSPSGQFNYGYTF.

J is TRBJ2-3 and V is TRBV11-1, with D possibly TRBD2 on 6 matching bases. Looked up from germline, CDR1 is SGHAT and CDR2 is FQDESV (reference sequence). CDR3 length equals 15 residues. V was cut by 0 bases and J by 6 bases, with 13 bases left in between. The CDR3 DNA reads as TGTGCCAGCAGCTTAGCGTTACTAGCCCCGGATACGCAGTATTTT. Amino acid sequence: CASSLALLAPDTQYF.

The chain is built from TRBV7-2 and TRBJ2-5; D not resolved. The better agreement between TRBJ2-7 and the DNA end casts doubt on the J call. This CDR3 is 13 amino acids long. Germline assignment: CDR1 SGHTA and CDR2 FQGNSA. CDR3 bases: TGTGCCAGCAGCCTCCCCACGCGAGGCGAGCAGTACTTC. This codes for CASSLPTRGEQYF.

This rearrangement joins TRBV27 to TRBJ2-7; TRBD1 aligns across 11 bases. The CDR3 contains 14 residues. V shed 4 bases and J 4 bases; nucleotides not matched to a gene: 3. Germline CDR1 is MNHEY and CDR2 is SMNVEV (reference sequence). The DNA of the CDR3 is TGTGCCAGCAGTTGGACAGGGGGCATATACGAGCAGTACTTC. The encoded protein is CASSWTGGIYEQYF.

This clonotype occurred a few times. This chain joins TRBV15 and TRBJ1-2; no clear D. CDR3 length equals 12 residues. With 0 bases removed from V and 7 bases from J, the gap between germline ends came to 6 bases. The germline V gene encodes CDR1 LNHNV and CDR2 YYDKDF (reference sequence). The DNA for the CDR3 is TGTGCCACCAGCAGAGATCAAACTGGCTACACCTTC. Amino acid sequence: CATSRDQTGYTF.

The chain uses TRBV15 and TRBJ1-2; D is undetermined. The V gene's germline CDR1 is LNHNV and CDR2 YYDKDF (reference sequence). CDR3 length equals 16 residues. V was shortened by 0 bases and J by 6 bases, with 17 bases between the two germline ends. CDR3 bases: TGTGCCACCAGCAGAGATCTAATACGGGAAGTAAATGGCTACACCTTC. This sequence encodes CATSRDLIREVNGYTF.

This clonotype has a handful of counts. At one end the junction does not follow the germline gene, possibly because of a read error. The J gene is TRBJ1-1, the V gene TRBV20-1; D not resolved. The CDR3 has 14 residues. The germline V gene has CDR1 DFQATT and CDR2 SNEGSKA (reference sequence). In DNA, the CDR3 is TGCAGTGCAAGAGTCGGAGGGTACGACACTGAAGCTTTCTTT. Amino acids: CSARVGGYDTEAFF.

A word on this clonotype: Sequence at one end of the junction differs from germline and may be a read error. The chain joins TRBV29-1 to TRBJ2-5; D is undetermined. The CDR3 has 8 amino acids. Germline CDR1 is SQVTM and CDR2 is ANQGSEA. The CDR3 sequence: CSVEENTF. Here the CDR3 DNA reads TGCAGCGTTGAAGAGAACACATTC.

V is TRBV20-1 and J is TRBJ2-3; D is perhaps TRBD1 or TRBD2 (6 bases each). Germline CDR1 reads DFQATT; CDR2 reads SNEGSKA (reference sequence). The CDR3 length is 14 residues. V gave up 5 bases and J gave up 2 bases, with 14 bases separating them. As DNA, the CDR3 is TGCAGTGCTCAACGGGGGCGGAACACAGATACGCAGTATTTT. As protein: CSAQRGRNTDTQYF.

The chain is built from TRBV28 and TRBJ1-2, with 8 nucleotides matching TRBD1. With V trimmed by 1 base and J by 8 bases, 6 bases remained unmatched. This CDR3 is built from 14 residues. Per the germline V gene, CDR1 is MDHEN and CDR2 is SYDVKM. CDR3 nucleotide sequence: TGTGCCAGCAGTTTATCCGGGACAGGTGGCGGCTACACCTTC. Translated, it gives CASSLSGTGGGYTF.

This clonotype was counted only a few times. The chain recombines TRBV4-3 with TRBJ1-2; 10 bases fit TRBD1. Germline-derived CDR1 and CDR2 are LGHNA and YSLEER. The CDR3 runs to 15 residues. Trimming removed 1 base from V and 6 bases from J; junction bases left unmatched: 5. CDR3 region: CASSQGTGGVDGYTF. The DNA of the CDR3 is TGCGCCAGCAGCCAAGGGACAGGGGGGGTTGATGGCTACACCTTC.

This chain links TRBV4-3 with TRBJ1-5; 7 bases fit TRBD1. V lost 3 bases to trimming and J lost 5 bases; unmatched junction nucleotides: 10. Germline assignment: CDR1 LGHNA and CDR2 YSLEER. This CDR3 has 16 residues. The CDR3 sequence is CASSQGRGPRHQPQHF. The CDR3 DNA sequence: TGCGCCAGCAGCCAGGGAAGGGGGCCCCGACATCAGCCCCAGCATTTT.